The rows below give T cell receptor beta chains drawn from one sample of a study of beta chain features in type 1 diabetes. The assay was immunoSEQ multiplex PCR, and TCRdb's table has in-frame clones only and misses some. The profile shows around 250,000 clones, around an eighth of them singletons. Sequencing was carried out using naive CD4+ T cells from blood. The origin of the receptors is a woman aged 40 to 55 in good health. The CDR3 runs from the conserved cysteine through the conserved F or W. Fields, in order: CDR3 length, clone size, D gene, V gene, J gene, CDR3 protein, CDR3 DNA. The D gene is left open where the match is weak. A clone size is listed for some rows: how often the clone was seen (once, few, many), or a class if it is expanded.

length: 13
size: few
D: TRBD1
V: TRBV5-1
J: TRBJ1-1
CDR3: CASSQQGDTEAFF
DNA: TGCGCCAGCAGTCAACAGGGGGACACTGAAGCTTTCTTT

length: 14
size: .
D: .
V: TRBV29-1
J: TRBJ1-2
CDR3: CSVEDLGGAYGYTF
DNA: TGCAGCGTTGAAGATCTTGGAGGGGCCTATGGCTACACCTTC

length: 14
size: many
D: TRBD1
V: TRBV7-9
J: TRBJ2-7
CDR3: CASSPDRVTYEQYF
DNA: TGTGCCAGCAGCCCCGACAGGGTTACCTACGAGCAGTACTTC

length: 13
size: few
D: TRBD1
V: TRBV15
J: TRBJ2-7
CDR3: CATSRAQGDEQYF
DNA: TGTGCCACCAGCAGAGCCCAGGGGGACGAGCAGTACTTC

length: 14
size: .
D: .
V: TRBV19
J: TRBJ2-3
CDR3: CASSIDPGTDTQYF
DNA: TGTGCCAGTAGTATAGACCCGGGCACAGATACGCAGTATTTT

length: 13
size: few
D: .
V: TRBV28
J: TRBJ1-2
CDR3: CASATRVSRGYTF
DNA: TGTGCCAGCGCGACCAGGGTATCGAGAGGCTACACCTTC

length: 14
size: .
D: .
V: TRBV5-5
J: TRBJ1-2
CDR3: CASSSSSRADGYTF
DNA: TGTGCCAGCAGCTCCTCTTCCAGGGCTGATGGCTACACCTTC

length: 14
size: .
D: TRBD2
V: TRBV11-1
J: TRBJ2-7
CDR3: CASSCSGGSYEQYF
DNA: TGTGCCAGCAGCTGTAGCGGGGGCTCCTACGAGCAGTACTTC

length: 14
size: few
D: .
V: TRBV29-1
J: TRBJ2-3
CDR3: CSVQTGASTDTQYF
DNA: TGCAGCGTCCAGACAGGAGCCAGCACAGATACGCAGTATTTT

length: 13
size: many
D: .
V: TRBV7-9
J: TRBJ2-7
CDR3: CASSSSGAYEQYF
DNA: TGTGCCAGCAGCTCCTCTGGAGCGTACGAGCAGTACTTC

length: 13
size: .
D: .
V: TRBV16
J: TRBJ1-5
CDR3: CASSIESNQPQHF
DNA: TGTGCCAGCAGCATCGAGAGCAATCAGCCCCAGCATTTT

length: 11
size: few
D: .
V: TRBV6-6
J: TRBJ1-1
CDR3: CASRANTEAFF
DNA: TGTGCCAGCCGCGCTAACACTGAAGCTTTCTTT

length: 15
size: .
D: .
V: TRBV19
J: TRBJ1-3
CDR3: CASIQRAGSGNTIYF
DNA: TGTGCCAGTATTCAGAGGGCTGGCTCTGGAAACACCATATATTTT

length: 14
size: few
D: .
V: TRBV14
J: TRBJ2-1
CDR3: CASSQDSGYNEQFF
DNA: TGTGCCAGCAGCCAAGATTCGGGGTACAATGAGCAGTTCTTC

length: 14
size: .
D: TRBD1
V: TRBV5-1
J: TRBJ2-7
CDR3: CASSWGTGPTLEYF
DNA: TGCGCCAGCAGCTGGGGGACAGGGCCTACCTTAGAGTACTTC

length: 12
size: .
D: .
V: TRBV5-6
J: TRBJ1-1
CDR3: CASSIYNTEAFF
DNA: TGTGCCAGCAGCATTTATAACACTGAAGCTTTCTTT

length: 13
size: .
D: TRBD1
V: TRBV5-1
J: TRBJ2-7
CDR3: CASSLDGQGAHYF
DNA: TGCGCCAGCAGCTTGGACGGACAGGGGGCGCATTACTTC

length: 14
size: .
D: TRBD1
V: TRBV27
J: TRBJ1-2
CDR3: CASSLRGTDYGYTF
DNA: TGTGCCAGCAGTTTACGCGGGACAGATTATGGCTACACCTTC

length: 13
size: .
D: .
V: TRBV2
J: TRBJ1-1
CDR3: CASSATRNTEAFF
DNA: TGTGCCAGCAGTGCAACAAGGAACACTGAAGCTTTCTTT